The T cell receptor (beta chain) under discussion was sequenced for a study of blood T cell repertoires in COVID-19 (dated by TCRdb to about 2020). Background for the entire study: Samples covering the acute and convalescent phases of COVID-19 were provided by collaborators in the United States, Italy and Spain. The material from the prospective study consisted of cDNA or gDNA derived from T cells, B-cell-depleted T cells, or PBMCs. Deeply sampled blood TCRbeta repertoires from subjects exposed to, actively infected with, or recovered from COVID-19 were included in the dataset. The repertoires were released in a freely available public database intended as a resource for research on the immune response to SARS-CoV-2. Samples came from the ongoing ImmuneRACE study (first 160 participants) plus 1,254 subjects from 6 global collaborators. A de-identified subject ID, COVID-19 status, age in years and sex were almost always included in the sample metadata. HLA class I and class II types, where available, came from metadata supplied by the sample provider rather than from assay-based typing.

In regard to this clone: Its antigen remains undetermined. Per-nucleotide qualities are absent, and no much larger clonotype sits a single base away.

Collaborating institutions collected whole blood in K2EDTA tubes following their own protocols. Collaborator samples were shipped for TCRbeta analysis as frozen whole blood, isolated PBMCs, or DNA extracted from either sample type. CDR1 LGHDT and CDR2 YNNKEL are derived from the germline V gene (reference sequence). From V the trimming removes 4 bases and from J it removes 2 bases, while the gene matches leave 3 bases of the junction unaccounted for. The cysteine opens and the phenylalanine closes a CDR3 of 16 amino acids. The DNA shown is the 48-base CDR3, in frame from base 1. TCRbeta CDR3 regions were amplified from genomic DNA by means of the immunoSEQ Assay, a bias-controlled multiplex PCR. In the paper's pipeline: The number of nucleated cells in each sample was estimated by amplification of reference gene primers within the assay. Sequence reads were collapsed and filtered to measure the absolute abundance of every unique TCRbeta CDR3 rearrangement. For each sample, productive Simpson clonality was calculated by taking the square root of Simpson's diversity index across productive rearrangements. TCRdb provides this immuneACCESS table in a form limited to in-frame rearrangements. Some clones are lacking; in checked studies, under half of them reflect an unresolved V gene, and why the rest are absent is not known. V and J calls and clone size are as listed in that table; D and trimming were resolved from the DNA. Present in this sample are approximately 100,000 clones, roughly 91% of which were seen just once. 15% to 20% of the sample goes to the ten largest clones.

Study-wide findings and limitations: The quantity of clinical and demographic metadata differed by source and by participant and was supplied without curation.

This chain joins TRBV3-1 (or the pseudogene TRBV3-2) to TRBJ1-3, and TRBD1 matches 12 of the central bases. The sequence came from a human donor with acute or convalescent COVID-19. The donor label of this sample is uncertain. The sequenced sample was peripheral blood. The CDR3 loop reads CASSLRDRGPGNTIYF. Here is the DNA: TGTGCCAGCAGCCTCCGGGACAGGGGGCCTGGAAACACCATATATTTT.